Here is one T cell receptor beta chain with its context. V dropped 1 base and J dropped 8; count of bases not matched to a gene: 15. This CDR3 is 18 amino acids long. Looked up from germline, CDR1 is LGHDT and CDR2 is YNNKEL (reference sequence). This sample was taken from a study of blood T cell repertoires in COVID-19. Study-level information: Collection of acute and convalescent COVID-19 samples took place in the United States, Italy and Spain.

Here immunoSEQ multiplex PCR was the method, and the copy in TCRdb shows in-frame clones only, minus some. The data show approximately 330,000 clones, about 87% seen once. Specimen: peripheral blood. The sequence came from a man younger than 40 with COVID-19, enrolled during active disease. V gene TRBV3-1 (or the pseudogene TRBV3-2) combines with J gene TRBJ1-2; 11 bases align to TRBD1. The CDR3 here is CASSQGALWSGTGGGYTF. In DNA, the CDR3 is TGTGCCAGCAGCCAAGGTGCCCTCTGGTCCGGGACAGGGGGGGGCTACACCTTC.